The 10 T cell receptor beta chains reported below all come from one sample, sequenced in a study of cytotoxic CD8 clonotypes in ibrutinib-treated CLL. Only in-frame clones appear in the TCRdb table, and some are missing; sequencing was by immunoSEQ multiplex PCR. The sample yields 97,000 or so clones, around 80% seen once. The starting material was PBMCs, obtained after 12 months of ibrutinib treatment. The receptor source for this set is a human donor with chronic lymphocytic leukemia.

V usage is TRBV21-1 and J usage is TRBJ1-2; the D call in the table, TRBD1, was not verified against the DNA. TRBV21-1 is noted as a pseudogene. The CDR3 is 16 amino acids. The CDR3 protein is CASSDIANSLVYGYTF. The CDR3, as DNA: TGTGCCAGCAGCGACATCGCGAACTCCTTAGTCTATGGCTACACCTTC.

This chain joins TRBV6-5 and TRBJ2-3; D is unresolved. CDR1 MNHEY and CDR2 SVGAGI come from the germline V gene. Trimming shortened V by 6 bases and J by 0 bases, and 7 bases separated the two germline ends. CDR3 length: 13 residues. The CDR3 here is CASRGFSTDTQYF. Written as DNA, the CDR3 is TGTGCCAGCAGAGGGTTCAGCACAGATACGCAGTATTTT.

J is TRBJ2-1 and V is TRBV7-3, with D possibly called TRBD1 or TRBD2 (5 bases each). Germline CDR1 and CDR2: SGHTA and FQGTGA. The CDR3 extends over 15 amino acids. The V gene lost 2 bases and the J gene lost 5 bases, with 13 bases spanning the gap. The CDR3 protein is CASSLRHLGDNEQFF. The CDR3 nucleotides read TGTGCCAGCAGCTTACGACATCTGGGGGACAATGAGCAGTTCTTC.

V is TRBV28 and J is TRBJ1-1; 9 positions agree with TRBD1. The length of the CDR3 is 15 residues. J lost 10 bases, V lost 4 bases, and 13 bases had no gene match. From germline, CDR1 is MDHEN and CDR2 SYDVKM. The DNA for the CDR3 is TGTGCCAGCAGTTCCCCAACAGGGGGCGGGGATAGAGCTTTCTTT. Its translation is CASSSPTGGGDRAFF.

The rearrangement uses TRBV7-9 and TRBJ2-3; the D gene is possibly TRBD2 (6 bases). CDR3 length equals 15 residues. The V gene lost 4 bases and the J gene lost 1 base, with 12 bases spanning the gap. Germline values: CDR1 SEHNR, CDR2 FQNEAQ (reference sequence). The CDR3 DNA is TGTGCCAGCAGCTCCCGGGGGAGTGGCACAGATACGCAGTATTTT. Its protein product is CASSSRGSGTDTQYF.

The rearrangement links TRBV30 to TRBJ1-6; D is unresolved. V dropped 0 bases and J dropped 2 bases, with 11 bases sitting between them. CDR1 and CDR2 from the germline V gene are GTSNPN and SVGIG (reference sequence). The CDR3 length is 16 residues. Here the CDR3 DNA reads TGTGCCTGGAGTGTAGAGGGAGGGACCTATAATTCACCCCTCCACTTT. Encoded protein: CAWSVEGGTYNSPLHF. Together with reference TRBV30 and TRBJ1-6, the CDR3 gives the full variable domain: SQTIHQWPATLVQPVGSPLSLECTVEGTSNPNLYWYRQAAGRGLQLLFYSVGIGQISSEVPQNLSASRPQDRQFILSSKKLLLSDSGFYLCAWSVEGGTYNSPLHFGNGTRLTVT.

V gene TRBV19 combines with J gene TRBJ2-7; D is undetermined. V lost 3 bases and J 2 bases, leaving 14 bases between the germline ends. Germline loops: CDR1 LNHDA, CDR2 SQIVND (reference sequence). The CDR3 runs 15 residues. This chain's CDR3 is CASSIQPGRTYEQYF. The CDR3 nucleotides read TGTGCCAGTAGTATCCAACCCGGACGCACCTACGAGCAGTACTTC.

The J gene is TRBJ2-5, the V gene TRBV7-2; unclear D gene. Germline V gene lookup returns CDR1 SGHTA and CDR2 FQGNSA. V was clipped by 5 bases and J by 0 bases, with 7 bases between them. The CDR3 contains 13 residues. CDR3 amino acids: CASSPPDQETQYF. The CDR3, as DNA: TGTGCCAGCAGCCCACCGGACCAAGAGACCCAGTACTTC. The whole variable domain, filled in from reference TRBV7-2 and TRBJ2-5, reads GAGVSQSPSNKVTEKGKDVELRCDPISGHTALYWYRQSLGQGLEFLIYFQGNSAPDKSGLPSDRFSAERTGGSVSTLTIQRTQQEDSAVYLCASSPPDQETQYFGPGTRLLVL.

The chain employs TRBV27 and TRBJ1-1; D gene uncertain. Germline V lookup: CDR1 MNHEY, CDR2 SMNVEV (reference sequence). This CDR3 comprises 15 residues. The germline V and J ends were trimmed by 0 bases and 1 base, with 9 bases remaining between them. In nucleotides, the CDR3 is TGTGCCAGCAGTTTATCGGCGACGGCGAACACTGAAGCTTTCTTT. This codes for CASSLSATANTEAFF.

This chain uses TRBV7-9 with TRBJ1-2; no reliable D call. The CDR3 runs to 13 residues. The V gene lost 5 bases and the J gene lost 5 bases, with 12 bases spanning the gap. The germline V gene has CDR1 SEHNR and CDR2 FQNEAQ (reference sequence). The CDR3: CASSPDGRYGYTF. As DNA, the CDR3 is TGTGCCAGCAGCCCGGACGGGAGATATGGCTACACCTTC.